This T cell receptor (beta chain) was recovered during a study of tumor-infiltrating lymphocytes in primary liver carcinoma. At the level of the study: There were tumors of stage T1-T3 N0M0, each 4.2 to 10 cm across. Sample counts of productive TCRbeta reads spanned roughly 3.65 to 8 million; these counts were similar across tissue types. Study-wide points: Merely about 7.5-24% of top clones occurred in all five tumor regions. For tumor-adjacent and tumor-blood pairs, overlap was less than that seen for tumor region pairs.

Reverse transcription of about 500 ng total RNA with a constant-region primer produced TCR beta cDNA. Library construction for TCR beta comprised three nested multiplex PCR rounds performed with slightly modified ARM-PCR. Running 10 cycles apiece, the first two PCR rounds relied on TRBV1-TRBV30 forward primers together with a C-beta reverse primer. Using its own MiXCR run on the multiplex PCR reads, TCRdb lists one record per CDR3 protein. The sample gives about 74,000 distinct CDR3 sequences, roughly 69% of which show up once; roughly 25% is in the top ten. Between about 17 and 34 mg of unsorted bulk tissue served as the source from which RNA and DNA were co-extracted. V lost 3 bases to trimming and J lost 11 bases; unmatched junction nucleotides: 12. In germline, CDR1 is SGHRS, CDR2 YFSETQ. CDR3 length: 16 residues. At least ten counts were recorded for this clonotype. As yet, its antigen is unknown.

The chain joins TRBV5-1 to TRBJ2-3, with TRBD2 identical over 13 bases. This TCR was sampled from a man aged 35-49 years with primary liver carcinoma and hepatitis B virus infection. Sample: liver tumor tissue from sampling region 4. Subset in this sample: tumor region T4, right-lateral pole. The chain's CDR3 is CASSSGTSGTFEGQYF. CDR3 sequence (DNA): TGCGCCAGCAGCTCCGGGACTAGCGGGACGTTTGAGGGGCAGTATTTT.